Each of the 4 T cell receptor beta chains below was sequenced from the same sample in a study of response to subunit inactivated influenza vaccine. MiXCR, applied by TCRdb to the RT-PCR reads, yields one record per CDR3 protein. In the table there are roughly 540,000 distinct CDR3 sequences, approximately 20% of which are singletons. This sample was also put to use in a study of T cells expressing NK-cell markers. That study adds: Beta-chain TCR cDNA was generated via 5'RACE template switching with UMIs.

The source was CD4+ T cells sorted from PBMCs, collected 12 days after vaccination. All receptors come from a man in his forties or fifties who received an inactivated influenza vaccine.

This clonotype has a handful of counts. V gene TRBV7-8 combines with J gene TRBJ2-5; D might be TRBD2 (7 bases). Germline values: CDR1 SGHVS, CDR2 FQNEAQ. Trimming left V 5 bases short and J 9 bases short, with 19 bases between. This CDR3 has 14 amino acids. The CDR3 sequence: CASSAHREGASQYF. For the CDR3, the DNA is TGTGCCAGCAGCGCCCACAGGGAGGGTGCATCCCAGTACTTC. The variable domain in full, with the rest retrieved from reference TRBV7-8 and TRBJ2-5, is GAGVSQSPRYKVAKRGQDVALRCDPISGHVSLFWYQQALGQGPEFLTYFQNEAQLDKSGLPSDRFFAERPEGSVSTLKIQRTQQEDSAVYLCASSAHREGASQYFGPGTRLLVL.

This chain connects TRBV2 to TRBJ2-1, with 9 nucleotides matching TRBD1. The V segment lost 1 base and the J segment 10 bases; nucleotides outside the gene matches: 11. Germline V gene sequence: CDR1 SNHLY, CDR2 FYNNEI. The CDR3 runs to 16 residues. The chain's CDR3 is CASSEGGDRASQEQFF. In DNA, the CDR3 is TGTGCCAGCAGTGAAGGCGGGGACAGGGCGTCCCAGGAGCAGTTCTTC. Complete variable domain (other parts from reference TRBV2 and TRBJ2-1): EPEVTQTPSHQVTQMGQEVILRCVPISNHLYFYWYRQILGQKVEFLVSFYNNEISEKSEIFDDQFSVERPDGSNFTLKIRSTKLEDSAMYFCASSEGGDRASQEQFFGPGTRLTVL.

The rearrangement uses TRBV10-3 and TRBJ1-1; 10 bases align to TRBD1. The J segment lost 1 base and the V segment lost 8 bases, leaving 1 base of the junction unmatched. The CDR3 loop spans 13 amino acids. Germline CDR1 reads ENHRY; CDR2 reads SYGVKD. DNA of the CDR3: TGTGCCATCTGGGACAGGGGGAACACTGAAGCTTTCTTT. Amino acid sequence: CAIWDRGNTEAFF.

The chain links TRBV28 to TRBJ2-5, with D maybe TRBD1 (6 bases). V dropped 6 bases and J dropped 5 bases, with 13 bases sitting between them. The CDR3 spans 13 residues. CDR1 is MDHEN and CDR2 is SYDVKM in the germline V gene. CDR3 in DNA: TGTGCCAGCAGCCGTACCCAGGGGGAGACCCAGTACTTC. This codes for CASSRTQGETQYF.